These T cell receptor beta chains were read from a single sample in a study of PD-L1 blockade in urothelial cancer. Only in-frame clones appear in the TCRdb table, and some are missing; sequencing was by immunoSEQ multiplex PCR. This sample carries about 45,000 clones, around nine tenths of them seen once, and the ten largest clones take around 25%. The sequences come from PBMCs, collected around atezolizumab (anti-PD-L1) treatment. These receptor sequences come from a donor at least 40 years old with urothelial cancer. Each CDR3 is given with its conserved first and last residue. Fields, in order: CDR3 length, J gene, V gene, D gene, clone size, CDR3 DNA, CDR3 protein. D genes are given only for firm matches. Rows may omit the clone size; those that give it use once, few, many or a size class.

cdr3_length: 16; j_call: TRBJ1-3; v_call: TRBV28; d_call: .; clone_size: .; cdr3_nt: TGTGCCAGCAGTCCACCGAGGGAGAGCTCTGGAAACACCATATATTTT; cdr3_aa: CASSPPRESSGNTIYF
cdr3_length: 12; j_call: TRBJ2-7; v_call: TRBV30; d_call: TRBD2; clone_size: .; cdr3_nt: TGTGCCTCTAGCGGGGGCTCGGGCGAGCAGTACTTC; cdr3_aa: CASSGGSGEQYF
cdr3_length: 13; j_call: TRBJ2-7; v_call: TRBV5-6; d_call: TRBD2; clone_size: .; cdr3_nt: TGTGCCAGCAGCGCATGGACTAGTTACGAGCAGTACTTC; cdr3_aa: CASSAWTSYEQYF
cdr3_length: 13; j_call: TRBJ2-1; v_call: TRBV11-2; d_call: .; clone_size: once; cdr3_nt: TGTGCCAGCAGCTTACCAGTCTATAGCGGGCAGTTCTTC; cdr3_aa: CASSLPVYSGQFF
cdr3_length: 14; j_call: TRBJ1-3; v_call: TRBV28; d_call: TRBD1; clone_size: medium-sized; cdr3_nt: TGTGCCAGCAGTTCGGACAGGGGGTTAAACACCATATATTTT; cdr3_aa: CASSSDRGLNTIYF
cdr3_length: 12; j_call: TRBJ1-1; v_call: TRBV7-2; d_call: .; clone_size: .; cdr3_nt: TGTGCCAGCAGCTTATCGGACATCAGGGCTTTCTTT; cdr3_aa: CASSLSDIRAFF
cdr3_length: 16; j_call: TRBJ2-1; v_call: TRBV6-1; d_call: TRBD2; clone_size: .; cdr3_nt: TGTGCCAGCAGTGAACGAGGCGGGAGTTTATACAATGAGCAGTTCTTC; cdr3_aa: CASSERGGSLYNEQFF
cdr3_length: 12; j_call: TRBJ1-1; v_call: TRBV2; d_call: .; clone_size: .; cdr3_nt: TGTGCCAGCAGGGGAGACTCAGGGAGGGCTTTCTTT; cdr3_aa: CASRGDSGRAFF
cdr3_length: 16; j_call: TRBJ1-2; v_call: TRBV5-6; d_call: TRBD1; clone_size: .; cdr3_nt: TGTGCCAGCAGCTTGCCGACAGGGGAGGTAGGCTATGGCTACACCTTC; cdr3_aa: CASSLPTGEVGYGYTF
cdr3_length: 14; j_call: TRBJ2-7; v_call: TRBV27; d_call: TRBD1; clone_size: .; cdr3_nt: TGTGCCAGCAAACCGGGACAGGGAGCTGGCGAGCAGTACTTC; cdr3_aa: CASKPGQGAGEQYF